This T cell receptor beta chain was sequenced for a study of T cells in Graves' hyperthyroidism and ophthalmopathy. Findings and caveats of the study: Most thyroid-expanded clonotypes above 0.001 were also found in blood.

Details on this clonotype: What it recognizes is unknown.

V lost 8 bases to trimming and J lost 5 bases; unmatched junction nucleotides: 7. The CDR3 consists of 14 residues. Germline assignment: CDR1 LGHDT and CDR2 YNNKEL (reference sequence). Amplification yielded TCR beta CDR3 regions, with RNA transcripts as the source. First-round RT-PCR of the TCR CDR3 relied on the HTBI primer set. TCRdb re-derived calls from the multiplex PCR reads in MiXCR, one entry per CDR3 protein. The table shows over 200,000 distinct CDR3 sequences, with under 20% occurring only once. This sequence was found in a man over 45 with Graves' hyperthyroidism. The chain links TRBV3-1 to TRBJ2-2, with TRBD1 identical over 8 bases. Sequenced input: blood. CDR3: CASSMDRVTGELFF. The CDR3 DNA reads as TGTGCCAGCTCTATGGACAGGGTGACCGGGGAGCTGTTTTTT.